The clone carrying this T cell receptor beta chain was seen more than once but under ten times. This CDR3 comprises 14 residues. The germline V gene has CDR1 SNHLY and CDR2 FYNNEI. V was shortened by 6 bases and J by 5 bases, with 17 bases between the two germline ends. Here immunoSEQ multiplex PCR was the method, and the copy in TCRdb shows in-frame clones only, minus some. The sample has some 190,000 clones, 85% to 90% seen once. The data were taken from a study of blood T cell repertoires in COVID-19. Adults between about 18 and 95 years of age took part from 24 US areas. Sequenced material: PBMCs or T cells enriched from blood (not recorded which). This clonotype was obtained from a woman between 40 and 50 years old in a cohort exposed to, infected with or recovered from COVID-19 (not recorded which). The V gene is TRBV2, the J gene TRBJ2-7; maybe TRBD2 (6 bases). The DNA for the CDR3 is TGTGCCAGCAGGCCCCCAGGGAGGCAGGACGAGCAGTACTTC. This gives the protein CASRPPGRQDEQYF.